Listed below are T cell receptor beta chains from one sample, sequenced in a study of identifying expanded T cells in peripheral blood. The repertoire was sequenced with immunoSEQ multiplex PCR; TCRdb's copy has only in-frame clones and lacks some. In the table there are about 81,000 clones, 84% of which are singletons. Sequenced: blood. These receptors were obtained from a person aged 18-69 years in good health. Each CDR3 is given without its conserved first and last residue. D genes are given only for firm matches.

>NA|TRBJ1-5|TRBV19
ASSGQGTQPQH
>NA|TRBJ2-5|TRBV19
ASKQIGNMETQY
>TRBD2|TRBJ2-3|TRBV7-9
ASSGLAGEGFSTDTQY
>TRBD2|TRBJ2-1|TRBV5-4
ASSLEAGVMGQF
>TRBD2|TRBJ2-7|TRBV9
ASSVATLAGVNEQY
>TRBD1|TRBJ2-2|TRBV18
ASSAGTGNTGELF
>NA|TRBJ2-1|TRBV4-2
ASSREADSYNEQF
>TRBD1|TRBJ1-1|TRBV30
AWGDSLREAF
>NA|TRBJ2-3|TRBV29-1
SVAKGGTDTQY
>TRBD1|TRBJ2-5|TRBV7-2
ASSLMTGALQETQY
>NA|TRBJ2-7|TRBV7-7
ASSPKTSGLGEQY
>TRBD2|TRBJ2-1|TRBV6-6
ASSTGTSGYNEQF
>TRBD1|TRBJ1-5|TRBV4-1
ASSQEVTGGSQPQH
>NA|TRBJ1-1|TRBV25-1
ASRPPWDKNTEAF
>TRBD1|TRBJ1-5|TRBV6-6
ASSYTGTGGNQPQH
>TRBD1|TRBJ1-2|TRBV19
ASSIPGDRENYGYT
>TRBD1|TRBJ1-1|TRBV30
AWSVGTGATEAF
>NA|TRBJ1-3|TRBV19
ASSIGGRFSGNTIY
>NA|TRBJ2-6|TRBV7-2
ASSLVGGGSGANVLT
>TRBD2|TRBJ2-1|TRBV11-2
ASRSVSGRAAGEQF
>NA|TRBJ2-1|TRBV7-2
ASSPDGQEHEQF
>TRBD2|TRBJ2-1|TRBV27
ASSGRAGNEQF
>NA|TRBJ2-1|TRBV7-2
ASSLFGPMLHEQF
>TRBD1|TRBJ2-7|TRBV6-5
ASSPGQGAVYEQY
>NA|TRBJ2-7|TRBV28
ASSEHNQGNEQY
>NA|TRBJ1-2|TRBV28
ATTDEVYGYT
>NA|TRBJ2-7|TRBV28
ASSTTSEQY
>NA|TRBJ2-3|TRBV5-1
ASSPRLKRADTQY
>NA|TRBJ2-5|TRBV9
ASSAWTGEETQY
>NA|TRBJ2-7|TRBV4-2
ASSQNYEQY
>NA|TRBJ2-1|TRBV4-2
ASSQGGPFDEQF
>TRBD1|TRBJ1-1|TRBV19
ASSIVQGGKEAF
>NA|TRBJ1-1|TRBV7-2
ASSLVTGGATEAF
>TRBD1|TRBJ2-6|TRBV4-3
ASSQDQRTGFSGANVLT
>NA|TRBJ1-4|TRBV18
ASSPRGPEKLF
>TRBD1|TRBJ1-1|TRBV9
ASSPGGQHAEAF
>TRBD2|TRBJ2-7|TRBV7-2
ASSLVLREGYEQY
>NA|TRBJ1-1|TRBV7-6
ASSPPNNIKEAF
>NA|TRBJ1-2|TRBV2
ASSGRRDGYT
>TRBD2|TRBJ2-1|TRBV6-5
ASRTGTSNEQF
>TRBD1|TRBJ1-2|TRBV11-2
ASSSRRQGNYGYT
>NA|TRBJ2-7|TRBV6-1
ASSPFQDSYEQY
>NA|TRBJ2-5|TRBV7-3
ASSLSPLQETQY
>NA|TRBJ2-3|TRBV5-1
ASSGQGTDTQY
>NA|TRBJ2-7|TRBV7-8
ASSLAGPAPYEQY
>NA|TRBJ2-1|TRBV7-2
ASSPSPGWGYEQF
>TRBD2|TRBJ2-1|TRBV7-3
ASSSGTSAYNEQF
>NA|TRBJ1-4|TRBV28
ASSSPSAKANEKLF